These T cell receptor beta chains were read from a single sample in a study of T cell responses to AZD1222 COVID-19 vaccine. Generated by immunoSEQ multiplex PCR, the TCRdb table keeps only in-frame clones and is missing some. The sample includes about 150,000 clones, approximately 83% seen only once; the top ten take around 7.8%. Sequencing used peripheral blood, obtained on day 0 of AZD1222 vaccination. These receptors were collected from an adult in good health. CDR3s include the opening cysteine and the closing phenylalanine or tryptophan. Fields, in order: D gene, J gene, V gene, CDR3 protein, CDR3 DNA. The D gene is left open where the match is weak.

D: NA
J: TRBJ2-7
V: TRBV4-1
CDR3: CASSLYGGNEQYF
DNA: TGCGCCAGCAGCCTCTACGGAGGGAACGAGCAGTACTTC

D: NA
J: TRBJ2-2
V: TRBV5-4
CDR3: CASSLPAVPNTGELFF
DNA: TGTGCCAGCAGCTTGCCGGCAGTTCCGAACACCGGGGAGCTGTTTTTT

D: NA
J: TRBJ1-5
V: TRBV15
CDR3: CATSRDGQPQHF
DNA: TGTGCCACCAGCAGAGACGGGCAGCCCCAGCATTTT

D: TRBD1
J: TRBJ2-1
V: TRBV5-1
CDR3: CASSYRGVTYNEQFF
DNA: TGCGCCAGCAGCTACAGGGGAGTCACCTACAATGAGCAGTTCTTC

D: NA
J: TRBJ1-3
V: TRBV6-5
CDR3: CASRWMSGNTIYF
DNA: TGTGCCAGCAGGTGGATGTCTGGAAACACCATATATTTT

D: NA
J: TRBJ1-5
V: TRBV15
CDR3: CATSSEDGGINQPQHF
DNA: TGTGCCACCAGCAGTGAGGATGGGGGGATCAATCAGCCCCAGCATTTT

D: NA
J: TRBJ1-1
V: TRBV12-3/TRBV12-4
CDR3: CASSFAGSLEAFF
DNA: TGTGCCAGCAGTTTCGCAGGGTCTTTAGAAGCTTTCTTT

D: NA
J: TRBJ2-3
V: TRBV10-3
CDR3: CAISEGSTDTQYF
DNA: TGTGCCATCAGTGAGGGTAGCACAGATACGCAGTATTTT

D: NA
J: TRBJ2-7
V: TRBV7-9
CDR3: CASSLADGLSYF
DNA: TGTGCCAGCAGCTTAGCGGATGGACTATCATACTTC

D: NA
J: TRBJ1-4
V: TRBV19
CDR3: CASRIPPPGNEKLFF
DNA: TGTGCCAGTAGAATCCCGCCGCCGGGGAATGAAAAACTGTTTTTT

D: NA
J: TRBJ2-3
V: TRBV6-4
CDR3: CASSPGVGTDTQYF
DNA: TGTGCCAGCAGTCCGGGGGTTGGCACAGATACGCAGTATTTT

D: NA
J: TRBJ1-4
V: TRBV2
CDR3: CASGGDFNEKLFF
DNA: TGTGCCAGCGGGGGGGACTTTAATGAAAAACTGTTTTTT

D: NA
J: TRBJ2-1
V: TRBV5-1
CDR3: CASSLGQVANEQFF
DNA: TGCGCCAGCAGCTTGGGACAGGTAGCCAATGAGCAGTTCTTC

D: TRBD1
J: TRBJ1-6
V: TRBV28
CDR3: CASSFIGTGFGVNSPLHF
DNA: TGTGCCAGCAGTTTTATCGGGACAGGGTTTGGGGTCAATTCACCCCTCCACTTT

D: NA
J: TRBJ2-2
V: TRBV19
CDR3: CASSIGGQSTGELFF
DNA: TGTGCCAGTAGTATAGGGGGACAAAGCACCGGGGAGCTGTTTTTT

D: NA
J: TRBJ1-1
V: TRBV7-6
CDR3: CASSLDWGWNTEAFF
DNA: TGTGCCAGCAGCTTGGATTGGGGCTGGAACACTGAAGCTTTCTTT

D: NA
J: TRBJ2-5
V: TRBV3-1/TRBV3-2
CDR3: CASSPPRASLLVETQYF
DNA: TGTGCCAGCAGCCCCCCCCGAGCGAGCCTTCTGGTGGAGACCCAGTACTTC